One sample yielded the 7 T cell receptor beta chains listed below, sequenced in a study of OX40 agonist ivuxolimab in advanced cancers. Method: immunoSEQ multiplex PCR; TCRdb's copy keeps in-frame clones and lacks some. Among some 80,000 clones listed, nearly 95% were seen once. The sample was CD4+ or CD8+ T cells sorted from blood, taken in a trial of the OX40 agonist ivuxolimab. The receptors were sampled from an adult with an advanced solid tumor such as melanoma, head and neck, liver or kidney cancer.

The J gene is TRBJ2-3, the V gene TRBV2; TRBD2 aligns across 9 bases. CDR3 length: 17 amino acids. V shed 3 bases, J shed 4 bases, and the junction held 11 bases outside the gene matches. CDR1 is SNHLY and CDR2 is FYNNEI in the germline V gene. CDR3 sequence: CASSDRFGGGGPDTQYF. The CDR3 nucleotides read TGTGCCAGCAGTGACAGGTTCGGCGGGGGGGGCCCAGATACGCAGTATTTT.

The chain is built from TRBV15 and TRBJ2-2; D is ambiguous. V lost 2 bases, J lost 7 bases, and 8 bases lay in between. CDR1 is LNHNV, CDR2 YYDKDF, per germline (reference sequence). The CDR3 length is 13 residues. CDR3 protein: CATSRPNHGELFF. The CDR3 coding sequence is TGTGCCACCAGCAGACCTAATCACGGGGAGCTGTTTTTT.

The chain employs TRBV19 and TRBJ2-1, with 9 bases matching TRBD2. Germline trimming cut 4 bases from V and 3 bases from J; bases unmatched to any gene: 10. The CDR3 totals 17 residues. Germline V gene data show CDR1 as LNHDA and CDR2 as SQIVND (reference sequence). The CDR3 DNA is TGTGCCAGTAGTACCAGAGTAGCGGGGGTATACTACAATGAGCAGTTCTTC. Protein sequence: CASSTRVAGVYYNEQFF.

The rearrangement links TRBV29-1 to TRBJ2-3, with 10 bases that match TRBD2. V shed 0 bases, J shed 1 base, and the junction held 4 bases outside the gene matches. CDR3 size: 16 residues. Germline V gene data show CDR1 as SQVTM and CDR2 as ANQGSEA. CDR3 sequence: CSVEDRSGRGTDTQYF. The DNA of the CDR3 is TGCAGCGTTGAAGATCGGAGCGGGAGGGGCACAGATACGCAGTATTTT.

The rearrangement uses TRBV5-6 and TRBJ1-6; D might be TRBD1 (5 bases). V lost 4 bases and J 4 bases, leaving 9 bases between the germline ends. CDR1 is SGHDT, CDR2 YYEEEE, per germline. This CDR3 has 14 residues. The CDR3 nucleotides read TGTGCCAGCAGCCGTTGGGGGTATAATTCACCCCTCCACTTT. The encoded protein is CASSRWGYNSPLHF.

The chain combines TRBV23-1 with TRBJ2-7, with D perhaps TRBD1 (7 bases). TRBV23-1 is known as an ORF, though its function is uncertain. Trimming took off 6 bases at V and 6 bases at J, with 21 bases between the two ends. The CDR3 sequence is 15 residues long. CDR3 nucleotide sequence: TGCGCCAGCAGCCCAGGGGGGCCCCATCCCAGCGAGCAGTACTTC. It specifies CASSPGGPHPSEQYF.

This chain links TRBV6-5 with TRBJ2-1; D possibly matches TRBD1 or TRBD2 (5 bases each). The CDR3 consists of 13 residues. Germline CDR1 MNHEY, CDR2 SVGAGI. Trimming removed 4 bases from V and 8 bases from J, with 12 bases in between. CDR3 bases: TGTGCCAGCAGTTTTTCAGGGAGCGATGAGCAGTTCTTC. It is translated as CASSFSGSDEQFF.